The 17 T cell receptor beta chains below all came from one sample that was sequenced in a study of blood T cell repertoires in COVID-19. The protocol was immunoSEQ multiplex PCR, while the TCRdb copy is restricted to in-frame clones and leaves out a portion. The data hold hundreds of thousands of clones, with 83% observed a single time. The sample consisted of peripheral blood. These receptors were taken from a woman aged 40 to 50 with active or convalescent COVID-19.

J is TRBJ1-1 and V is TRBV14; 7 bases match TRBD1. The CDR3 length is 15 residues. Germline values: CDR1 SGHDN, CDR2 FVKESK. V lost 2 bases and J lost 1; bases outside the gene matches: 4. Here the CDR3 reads CASSQLDRQNTEAFF. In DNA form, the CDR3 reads TGTGCCAGCAGCCAATTGGACAGGCAGAACACTGAAGCTTTCTTT.

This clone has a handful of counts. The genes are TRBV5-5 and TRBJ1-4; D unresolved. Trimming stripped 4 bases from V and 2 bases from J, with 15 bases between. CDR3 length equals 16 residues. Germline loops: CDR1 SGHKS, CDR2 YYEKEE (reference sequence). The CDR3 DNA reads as TGTGCCAGCAGCCCGACAACGGGCGGGACTAATGAAAAACTGTTTTTT. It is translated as CASSPTTGGTNEKLFF.

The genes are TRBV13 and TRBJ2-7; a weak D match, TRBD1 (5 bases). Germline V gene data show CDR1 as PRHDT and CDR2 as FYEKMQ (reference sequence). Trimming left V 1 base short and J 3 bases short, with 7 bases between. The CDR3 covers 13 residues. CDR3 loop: CASSLVRDYEQYF. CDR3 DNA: TGTGCCAGCAGCTTAGTCAGGGACTACGAGCAGTACTTC.

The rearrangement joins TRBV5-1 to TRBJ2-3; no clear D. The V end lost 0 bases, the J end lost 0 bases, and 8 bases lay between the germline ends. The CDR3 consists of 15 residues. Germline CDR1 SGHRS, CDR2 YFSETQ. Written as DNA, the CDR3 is TGCGCCAGCAGCTTGGAGTTCAGGAGCACAGATACGCAGTATTTT. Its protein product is CASSLEFRSTDTQYF.

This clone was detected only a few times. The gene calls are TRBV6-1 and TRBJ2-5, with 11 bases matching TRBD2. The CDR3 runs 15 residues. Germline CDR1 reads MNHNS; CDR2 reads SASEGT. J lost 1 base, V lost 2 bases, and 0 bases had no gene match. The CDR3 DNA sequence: TGTGCCAGCAGTGAACTAGCGGGAGGCCAAGAGACCCAGTACTTC. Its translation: CASSELAGGQETQYF.

The CDR3 DNA reads as TGCGCCAGCAGCTTGGTTAGCGGGAGGACCCACGAGCAGTACTTC. Its protein is CASSLVSGRTHEQYF. The chain joins TRBV5-1 to TRBJ2-7; 10 bases are a match to TRBD2. The CDR3 loop spans 15 amino acids. Unmatched junction bases numbered 5, after V lost 0 bases and J lost 5 bases. Germline V lookup: CDR1 SGHRS, CDR2 YFSETQ.

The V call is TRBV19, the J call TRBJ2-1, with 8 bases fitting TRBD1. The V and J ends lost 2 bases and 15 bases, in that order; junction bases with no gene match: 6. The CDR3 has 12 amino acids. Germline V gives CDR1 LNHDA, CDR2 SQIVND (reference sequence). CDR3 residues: CASSIPGQAAFF. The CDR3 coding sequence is TGTGCCAGTAGTATACCGGGACAGGCGGCGTTCTTC.

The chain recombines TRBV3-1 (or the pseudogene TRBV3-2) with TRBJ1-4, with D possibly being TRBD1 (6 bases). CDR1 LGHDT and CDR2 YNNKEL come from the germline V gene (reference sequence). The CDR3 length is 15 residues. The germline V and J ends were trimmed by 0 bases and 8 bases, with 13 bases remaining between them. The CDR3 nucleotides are TGTGCCAGCAGCCAAGATAACAGGGTTTACGAAAAACTGTTTTTT. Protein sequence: CASSQDNRVYEKLFF.

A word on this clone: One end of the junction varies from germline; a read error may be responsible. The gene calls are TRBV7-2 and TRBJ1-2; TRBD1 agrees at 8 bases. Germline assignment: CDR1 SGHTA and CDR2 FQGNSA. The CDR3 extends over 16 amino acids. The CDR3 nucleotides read TGTGCCAGCACCTTAAGGAGGGGACAGGTTAAGTATGGCTACACCTTC. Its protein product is CASTLRRGQVKYGYTF. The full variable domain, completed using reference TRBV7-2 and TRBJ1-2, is GAGVSQSPSNKVTEKGKDVELRCDPISGHTALYWYRQSLGQGLEFLIYFQGNSAPDKSGLPSDRFSAERTGGSVSTLTIQRTQQEDSAVYLCASTLRRGQVKYGYTFGSGTRLTVV.

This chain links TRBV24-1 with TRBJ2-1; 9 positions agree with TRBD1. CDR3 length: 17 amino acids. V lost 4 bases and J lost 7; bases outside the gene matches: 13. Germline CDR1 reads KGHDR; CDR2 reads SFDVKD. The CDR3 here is CATSDPGGQGRGNEQFF. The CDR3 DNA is TGTGCCACCAGTGACCCCGGAGGACAGGGGAGAGGGAATGAGCAGTTCTTC.

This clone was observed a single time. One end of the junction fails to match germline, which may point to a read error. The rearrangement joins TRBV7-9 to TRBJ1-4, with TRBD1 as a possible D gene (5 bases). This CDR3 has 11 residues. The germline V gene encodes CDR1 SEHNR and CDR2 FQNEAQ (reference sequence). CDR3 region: CASSAEGDCYF. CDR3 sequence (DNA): TGTGCCAGCAGCGCCGAAGGGGACTGCTATTTT.

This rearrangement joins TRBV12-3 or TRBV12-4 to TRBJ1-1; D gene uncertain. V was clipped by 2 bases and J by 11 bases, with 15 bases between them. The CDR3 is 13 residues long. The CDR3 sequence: CASSLIDGAGAFF. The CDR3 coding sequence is TGTGCCAGCAGTTTAATCGACGGCGCCGGGGCTTTCTTT.

The CDR3 DNA is TGTGCCAGCAGTTTATTGCCGGGGGATACGCAGTATTTT. Encoded protein: CASSLLPGDTQYF. The V call is TRBV27, the J call TRBJ2-3; TRBD2 is a possible D gene (5 bases). Trimming removed 1 base at V and 6 bases at J, with 8 bases between. Germline V gene lookup returns CDR1 MNHEY and CDR2 SMNVEV (reference sequence). The CDR3 spans 13 residues.

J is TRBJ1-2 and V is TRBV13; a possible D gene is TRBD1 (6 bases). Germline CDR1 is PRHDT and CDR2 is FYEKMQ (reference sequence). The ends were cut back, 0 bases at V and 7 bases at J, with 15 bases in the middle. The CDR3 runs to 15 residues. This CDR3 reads CASSLGQGDLLGYTF. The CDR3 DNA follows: TGTGCCAGCAGCTTAGGACAGGGAGATTTACTTGGCTACACCTTC.

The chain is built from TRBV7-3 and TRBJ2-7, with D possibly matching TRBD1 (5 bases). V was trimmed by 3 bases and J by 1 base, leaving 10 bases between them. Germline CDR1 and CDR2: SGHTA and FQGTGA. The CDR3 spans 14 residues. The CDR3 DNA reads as TGTGCCAGCAGCTTCCAGGGTGGGTCCTACGAGCAGTACTTC. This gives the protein CASSFQGGSYEQYF.

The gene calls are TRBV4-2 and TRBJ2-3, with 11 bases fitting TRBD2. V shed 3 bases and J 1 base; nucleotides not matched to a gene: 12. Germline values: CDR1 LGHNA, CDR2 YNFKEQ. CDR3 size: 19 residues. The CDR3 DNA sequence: TGTGCCAGCAGCCATCGCTCAGAACCGGGACTAGCGGGCACAGATACGCAGTATTTT. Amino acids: CASSHRSEPGLAGTDTQYF.

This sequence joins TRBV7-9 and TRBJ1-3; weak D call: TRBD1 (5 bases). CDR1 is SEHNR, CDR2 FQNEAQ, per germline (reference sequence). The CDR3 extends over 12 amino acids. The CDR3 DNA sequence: TGTGCAGGCCAGGGAAGTCGTAACACCATATATTTT. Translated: CAGQGSRNTIYF.